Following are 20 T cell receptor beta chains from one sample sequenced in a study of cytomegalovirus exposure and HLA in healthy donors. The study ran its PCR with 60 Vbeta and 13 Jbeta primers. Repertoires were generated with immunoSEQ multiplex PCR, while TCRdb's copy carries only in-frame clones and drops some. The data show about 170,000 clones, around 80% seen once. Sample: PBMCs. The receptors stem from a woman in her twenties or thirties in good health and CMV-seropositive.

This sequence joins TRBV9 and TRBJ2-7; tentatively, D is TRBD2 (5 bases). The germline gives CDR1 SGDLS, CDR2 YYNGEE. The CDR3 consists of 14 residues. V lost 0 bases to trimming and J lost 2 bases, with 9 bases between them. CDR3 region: CASSVGGAPYEQYF. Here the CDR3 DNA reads TGTGCCAGCAGCGTAGGGGGAGCCCCCTACGAGCAGTACTTC.

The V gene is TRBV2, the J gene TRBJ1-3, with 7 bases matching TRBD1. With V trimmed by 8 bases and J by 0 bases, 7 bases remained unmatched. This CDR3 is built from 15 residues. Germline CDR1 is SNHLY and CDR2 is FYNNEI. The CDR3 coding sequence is TGTGCCAGCCTGGACAGGCCGAGCTCTGGAAACACCATATATTTT. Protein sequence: CASLDRPSSGNTIYF.

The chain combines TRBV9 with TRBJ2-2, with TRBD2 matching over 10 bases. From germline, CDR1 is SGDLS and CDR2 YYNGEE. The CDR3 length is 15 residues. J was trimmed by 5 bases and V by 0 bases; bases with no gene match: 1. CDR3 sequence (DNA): TGTGCCAGCAGCGTAGCACTAGCGGGAACCGGGGAGCTGTTTTTT. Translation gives CASSVALAGTGELFF.

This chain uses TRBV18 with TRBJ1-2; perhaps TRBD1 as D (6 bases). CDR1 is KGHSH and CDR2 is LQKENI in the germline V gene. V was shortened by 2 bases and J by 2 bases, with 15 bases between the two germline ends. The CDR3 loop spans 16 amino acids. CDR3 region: CASSPYRDTENYGYTF. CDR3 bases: TGTGCCAGCTCACCATACCGGGACACCGAAAACTATGGCTACACCTTC.

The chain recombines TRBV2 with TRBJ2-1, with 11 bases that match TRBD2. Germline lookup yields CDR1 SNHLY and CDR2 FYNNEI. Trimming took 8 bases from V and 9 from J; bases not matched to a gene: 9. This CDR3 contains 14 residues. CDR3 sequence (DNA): TGTGCCAGCGCGACTAGCGGGATTTTCAGTGAGCAGTTCTTC. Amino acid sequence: CASATSGIFSEQFF.

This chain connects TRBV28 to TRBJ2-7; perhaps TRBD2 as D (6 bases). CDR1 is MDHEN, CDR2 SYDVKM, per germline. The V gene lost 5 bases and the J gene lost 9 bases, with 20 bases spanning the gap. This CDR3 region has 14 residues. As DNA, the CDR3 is TGTGCCAGCAGTCCGACAGTCACTAGCATCGGGCAGTACTTC. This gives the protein CASSPTVTSIGQYF.

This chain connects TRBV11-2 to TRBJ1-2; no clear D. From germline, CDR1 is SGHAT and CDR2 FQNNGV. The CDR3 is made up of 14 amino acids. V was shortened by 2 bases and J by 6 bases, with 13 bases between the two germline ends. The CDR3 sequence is CASSLQRSWDGYTF. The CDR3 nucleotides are TGTGCCAGCAGCTTACAAAGGAGCTGGGATGGCTACACCTTC.

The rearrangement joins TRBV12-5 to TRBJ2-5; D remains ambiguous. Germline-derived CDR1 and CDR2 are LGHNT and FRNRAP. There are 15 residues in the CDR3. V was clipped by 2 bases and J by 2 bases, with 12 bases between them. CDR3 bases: TGTGCTAGTGGTTTGTTCGCACAGAGTCAAGAGACCCAGTACTTC. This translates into CASGLFAQSQETQYF.

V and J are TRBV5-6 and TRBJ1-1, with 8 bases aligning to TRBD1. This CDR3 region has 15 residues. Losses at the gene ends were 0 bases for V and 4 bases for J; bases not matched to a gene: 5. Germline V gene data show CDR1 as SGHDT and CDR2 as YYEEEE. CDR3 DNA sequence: TGTGCCAGCAGCTTGGTCCAGGGGGCAGGCACTGAAGCTTTCTTT. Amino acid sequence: CASSLVQGAGTEAFF.

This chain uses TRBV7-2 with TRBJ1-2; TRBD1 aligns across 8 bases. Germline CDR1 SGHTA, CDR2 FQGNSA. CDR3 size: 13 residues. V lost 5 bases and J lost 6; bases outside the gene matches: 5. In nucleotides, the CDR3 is TGTGCCAGCAGCCGACAGGGGAGGGATGGCTACACCTTC. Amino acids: CASSRQGRDGYTF.

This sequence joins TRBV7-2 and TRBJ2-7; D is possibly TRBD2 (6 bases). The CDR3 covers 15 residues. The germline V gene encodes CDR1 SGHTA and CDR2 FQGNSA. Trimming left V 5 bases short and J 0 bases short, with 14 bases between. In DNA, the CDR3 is TGTGCCAGCAGCGCCGGGACTGCTTACTCCTACGAGCAGTACTTC. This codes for CASSAGTAYSYEQYF.

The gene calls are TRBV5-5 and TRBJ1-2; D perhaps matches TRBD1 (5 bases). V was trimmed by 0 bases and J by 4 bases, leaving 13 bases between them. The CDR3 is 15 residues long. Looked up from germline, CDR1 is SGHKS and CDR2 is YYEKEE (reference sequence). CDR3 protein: CASSLDGAGIYGYTF. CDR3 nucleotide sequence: TGTGCCAGCAGCTTGGACGGCGCAGGGATCTATGGCTACACCTTC.

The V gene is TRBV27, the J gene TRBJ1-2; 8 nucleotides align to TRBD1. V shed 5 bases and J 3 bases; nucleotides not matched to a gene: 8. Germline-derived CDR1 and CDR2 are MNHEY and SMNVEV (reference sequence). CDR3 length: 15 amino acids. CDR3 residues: CASSIRQGRDYGYTF. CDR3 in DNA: TGTGCCAGCAGTATTAGACAGGGGAGGGACTATGGCTACACCTTC.

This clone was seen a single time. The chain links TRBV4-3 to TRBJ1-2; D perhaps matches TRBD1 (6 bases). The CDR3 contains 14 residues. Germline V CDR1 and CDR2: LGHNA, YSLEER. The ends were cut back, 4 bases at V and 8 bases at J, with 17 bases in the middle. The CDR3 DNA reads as TGCGCCAGCAGCCCAGGGGAGGGGAGTAGGGGCTACACCTTC. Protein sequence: CASSPGEGSRGYTF.

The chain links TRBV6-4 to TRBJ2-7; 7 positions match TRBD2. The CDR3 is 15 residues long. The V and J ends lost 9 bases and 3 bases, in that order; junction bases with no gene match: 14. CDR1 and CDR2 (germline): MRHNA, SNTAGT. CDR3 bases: TGTGCCAGTGCCCAAGACAGCGGGGTTAACTACGAGCAGTACTTC. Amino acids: CASAQDSGVNYEQYF.

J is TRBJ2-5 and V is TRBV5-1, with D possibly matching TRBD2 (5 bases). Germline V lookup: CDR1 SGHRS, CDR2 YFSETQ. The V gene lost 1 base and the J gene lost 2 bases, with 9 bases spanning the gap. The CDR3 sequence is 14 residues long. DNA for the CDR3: TGCGCCAGCAGCTTGCGGGGTCCTCAAGAGACCCAGTACTTC. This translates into CASSLRGPQETQYF.

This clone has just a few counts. The CDR3: CASSPLPGQPEIYGYTF. The CDR3 DNA follows: TGTGCCAGCTCACCGTTACCGGGACAGCCGGAAATCTATGGCTACACCTTC. The chain is built from TRBV18 and TRBJ1-2; 7 nucleotides align to TRBD1. In germline, CDR1 is KGHSH, CDR2 LQKENI. There are 17 residues in the CDR3. With V trimmed by 3 bases and J by 4 bases, 14 bases remained unmatched.

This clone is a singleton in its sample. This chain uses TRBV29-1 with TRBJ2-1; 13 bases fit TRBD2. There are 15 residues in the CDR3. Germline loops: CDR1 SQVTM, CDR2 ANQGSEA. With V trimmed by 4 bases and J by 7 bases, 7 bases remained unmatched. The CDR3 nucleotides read TGCAGCGTTGGACCCGGGACTAGCGGGGAAAATGAGCAGTTCTTC. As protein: CSVGPGTSGENEQFF.

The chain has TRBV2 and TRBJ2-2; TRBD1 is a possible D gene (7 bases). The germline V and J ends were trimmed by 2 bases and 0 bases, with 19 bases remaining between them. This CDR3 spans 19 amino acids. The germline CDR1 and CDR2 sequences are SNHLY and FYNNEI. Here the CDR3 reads CASSERQGGLYSNTGELFF. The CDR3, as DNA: TGTGCCAGCAGTGAACGCCAGGGGGGATTGTATTCGAACACCGGGGAGCTGTTTTTT.

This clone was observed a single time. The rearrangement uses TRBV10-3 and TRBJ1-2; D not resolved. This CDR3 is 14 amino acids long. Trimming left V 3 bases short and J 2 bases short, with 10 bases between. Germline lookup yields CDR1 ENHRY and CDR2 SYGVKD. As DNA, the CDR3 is TGTGCCATCAGTGACAGTTCGGGGAACTATGGCTACACCTTC. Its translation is CAISDSSGNYGYTF.